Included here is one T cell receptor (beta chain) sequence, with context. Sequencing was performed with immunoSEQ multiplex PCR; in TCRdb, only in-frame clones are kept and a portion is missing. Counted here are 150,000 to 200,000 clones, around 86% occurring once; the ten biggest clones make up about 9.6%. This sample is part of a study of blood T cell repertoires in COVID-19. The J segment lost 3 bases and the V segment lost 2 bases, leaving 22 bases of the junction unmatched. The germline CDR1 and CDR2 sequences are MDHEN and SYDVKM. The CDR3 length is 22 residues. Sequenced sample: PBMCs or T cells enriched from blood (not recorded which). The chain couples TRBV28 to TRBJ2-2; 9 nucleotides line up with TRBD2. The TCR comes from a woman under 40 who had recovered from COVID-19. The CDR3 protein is CASSLEVPFRVKREEYTGELFF. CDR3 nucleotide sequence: TGTGCCAGCAGTTTAGAAGTCCCCTTTCGGGTGAAGCGGGAGGAGTACACCGGGGAGCTGTTTTTT. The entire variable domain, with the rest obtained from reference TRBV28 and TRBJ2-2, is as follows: DVKVTQSSRYLVKRTGEKVFLECVQDMDHENMFWYRQDPGLGLRLIYFSYDVKMKEKGDIPEGYSVSREKKERFSLILESASTNQTSMYLCASSLEVPFRVKREEYTGELFFGEGSRLTVL.